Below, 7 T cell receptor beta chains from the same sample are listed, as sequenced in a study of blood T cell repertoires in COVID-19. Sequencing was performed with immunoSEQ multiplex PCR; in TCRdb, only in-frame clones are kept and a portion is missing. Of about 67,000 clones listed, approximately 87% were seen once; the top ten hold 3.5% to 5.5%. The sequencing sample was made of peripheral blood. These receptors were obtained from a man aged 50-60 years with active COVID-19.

In DNA, the CDR3 is TGTGCCAGCAGCCTCTCGGGCAATCAGCCCCAGCATTTT. This encodes CASSLSGNQPQHF. The chain couples TRBV3-1 (or the pseudogene TRBV3-2) to TRBJ1-5, with no clear D. From germline, CDR1 is LGHDT and CDR2 YNNKEL (reference sequence). The V end lost 4 bases, the J end lost 2 bases, and 6 bases lay between the germline ends. This CDR3 is built from 13 residues.

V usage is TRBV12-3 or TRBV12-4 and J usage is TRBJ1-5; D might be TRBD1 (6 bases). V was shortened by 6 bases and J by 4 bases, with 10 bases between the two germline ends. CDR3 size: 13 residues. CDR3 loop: CASRKGGNQPQHF. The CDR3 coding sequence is TGTGCCAGCAGGAAAGGGGGAAATCAGCCCCAGCATTTT.

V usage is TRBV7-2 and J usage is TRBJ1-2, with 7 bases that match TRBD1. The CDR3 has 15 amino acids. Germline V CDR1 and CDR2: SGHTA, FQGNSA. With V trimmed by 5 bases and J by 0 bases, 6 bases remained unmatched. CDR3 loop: CASSLDRVSNYGYTF. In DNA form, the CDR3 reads TGTGCCAGCAGCCTCGACAGGGTCTCTAACTATGGCTACACCTTC. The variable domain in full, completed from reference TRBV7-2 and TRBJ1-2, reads GAGVSQSPSNKVTEKGKDVELRCDPISGHTALYWYRQSLGQGLEFLIYFQGNSAPDKSGLPSDRFSAERTGGSVSTLTIQRTQQEDSAVYLCASSLDRVSNYGYTFGSGTRLTVV.

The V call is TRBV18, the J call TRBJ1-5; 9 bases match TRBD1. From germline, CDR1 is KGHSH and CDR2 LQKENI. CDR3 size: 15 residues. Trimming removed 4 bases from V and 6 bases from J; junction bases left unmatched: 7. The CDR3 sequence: CASSLGQGSGQPQHF. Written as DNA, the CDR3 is TGTGCCAGCTCACTCGGACAGGGGTCGGGTCAGCCCCAGCATTTT. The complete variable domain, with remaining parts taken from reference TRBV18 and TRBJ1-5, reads NAGVMQNPRHLVRRRGQEARLRCSPMKGHSHVYWYRQLPEEGLKFMVYLQKENIIDESGMPKERFSAEFPKEGPSILRIQQVVRGDSAAYFCASSLGQGSGQPQHFGDGTRLSIL.

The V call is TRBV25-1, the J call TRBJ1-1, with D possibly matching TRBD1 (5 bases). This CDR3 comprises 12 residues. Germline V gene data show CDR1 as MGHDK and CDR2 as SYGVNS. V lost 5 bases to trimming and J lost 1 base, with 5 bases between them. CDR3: CASSQGNTEAFF. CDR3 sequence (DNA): TGTGCCAGCAGTCAGGGGAACACTGAAGCTTTCTTT.

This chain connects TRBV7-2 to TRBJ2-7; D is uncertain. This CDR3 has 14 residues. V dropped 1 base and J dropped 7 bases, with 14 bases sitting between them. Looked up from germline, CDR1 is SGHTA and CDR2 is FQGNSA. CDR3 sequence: CASSLGKGYGEQYF. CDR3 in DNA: TGTGCCAGCAGCTTAGGGAAAGGCTACGGGGAGCAGTACTTC.

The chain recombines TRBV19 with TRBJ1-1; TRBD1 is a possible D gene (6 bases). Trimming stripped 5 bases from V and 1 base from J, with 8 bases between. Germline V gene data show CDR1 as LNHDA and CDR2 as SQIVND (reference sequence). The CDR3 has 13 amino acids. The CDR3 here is CASSLTGNTEAFF. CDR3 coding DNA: TGTGCCAGTAGTTTGACAGGGAACACTGAAGCTTTCTTT. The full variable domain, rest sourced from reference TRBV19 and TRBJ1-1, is DGGITQSPKYLFRKEGQNVTLSCEQNLNHDAMYWYRQDPGQGLRLIYYSQIVNDFQKGDIAEGYSVSREKKESFPLTVTSAQKNPTAFYLCASSLTGNTEAFFGQGTRLTVV.